This TCR beta chain appears in the sequencing data of a study of regulatory T cells in long-lasting Graves disease. Germline V gene sequence: CDR1 MGHRA, CDR2 YSYEKL. CDR3 length: 14 residues. V lost 3 bases, J lost 3 bases, and 0 bases stayed unmatched. According to the study, TCR beta libraries were built with iRepertoire HTBI primers and CDR3-region Arm-PCR. From the multiplex PCR reads, TCRdb called clonotypes with MiXCR, one entry per CDR3 protein. The repertoire holds fewer than 400,000 distinct CDR3 sequences, with 15% to 20% as singletons. This clonotype was counted once. Time point here: persistent/refractory GD, antithyroid drugs over 5 years with positive TRAb. Generation of the TCR library employed RNA extracted from PBMCs.

The clonotype comes from a female donor with Graves disease. The input for sequencing was peripheral blood mononuclear cells (PBMCs), taken when the disease was refractory, from a patient treated with antithyroid drugs. This chain joins TRBV4-1 and TRBJ2-5; 11 positions agree with TRBD2. The CDR3, as DNA: TGCGCCAGCAGCCAGACTAGCGGGGAAGAGACCCAGTACTTC. This codes for CASSQTSGEETQYF.